The clone carrying this TCR beta chain was counted at least ten times. The data derive from a study of T cells in Graves' hyperthyroidism and ophthalmopathy. TCR beta CDR3 regions were amplified from RNA transcripts. First-round RT-PCR targeting the TCR CDR3 was performed with the HTBI primer set. TCRdb ran MiXCR on the multiplex PCR reads and lists one entry per CDR3 protein. The table lists 480,000 or so distinct CDR3 sequences, 40% to 50% of them singletons. The CDR3 consists of 14 residues. Per the germline V gene, CDR1 is DFQATT and CDR2 is SNEGSKA (reference sequence). The ends lost 3 bases at V and 4 bases at J; junction bases unmatched: 6.

The rearrangement joins TRBV20-1 to TRBJ1-5; 7 nucleotides align to TRBD1. This TCR came from an adult woman with Graves' disease, either hyperthyroidism or ophthalmopathy (not recorded which). Specimen: peripheral blood or thyroid tissue (not recorded which). The DNA of the CDR3 is TGCAGTGCTAGTCGCAGGGGGGGGAATCAGCCCCAGCATTTT. This sequence encodes CSASRRGGNQPQHF.